This is a list of T cell receptor beta chains from one sample in a study of blood T cells in healthy people across ages. From the 5' RACE reads, TCRdb called clonotypes with MiXCR, one entry per CDR3 protein. The sample has hundreds of thousands of distinct CDR3 sequences, roughly 60% seen once. Sequencing was carried out using blood. These receptors were obtained from a man aged 25-45 years in good health. Both conserved end residues are part of each CDR3.

V: TRBV4-2
J: TRBJ1-2
CDR3: CASSQDWAGRDGYTF

V: TRBV4-3
J: TRBJ1-4
CDR3: CASSQRVASGSHNEKLFF

V: TRBV18
J: TRBJ2-7
CDR3: CASSPSGPPAPDFYEQYF

V: TRBV10-3
J: TRBJ2-1
CDR3: CAISGTGLAGDEQFF

V: TRBV7-9
J: TRBJ2-6
CDR3: CASSPAGGSLGANVLTF

V: TRBV7-2
J: TRBJ2-7
CDR3: CASSLFAGGGTYEQYF

V: TRBV20-1
J: -
CDR3: CSASSGSSYNEQYF

V: TRBV10-1
J: TRBJ2-5
CDR3: CASGSGGAGETQYF

V: TRBV29-1
J: TRBJ2-1
CDR3: CSVRDRAGTYNEQFF

V: TRBV4-3
J: TRBJ2-5
CDR3: CASSLVAGGTGGQETQYF

V: TRBV7-2
J: -
CDR3: CASSSGLALETQYF

V: TRBV4-2
J: TRBJ2-3
CDR3: CASSVGTSRDTQYF

V: TRBV5-1
J: TRBJ2-2
CDR3: CASSLVTGPTGELFF

V: TRBV20-1
J: -
CDR3: CSAMGLAGPYEQYF

V: TRBV7-2
J: TRBJ2-1
CDR3: CASSLKWGDEQFF

V: TRBV20-1
J: TRBJ2-1
CDR3: CSAGLARNEQFF

V: TRBV7-2
J: TRBJ2-5
CDR3: CASSLAYSETQYF

V: TRBV30
J: TRBJ2-4
CDR3: CAWGWDGQNIQYF

V: TRBV6-1
J: TRBJ1-5
CDR3: CASRKLGDQPQHF

V: TRBV12-3/TRBV12-4
J: TRBJ2-4
CDR3: CASSLRQGGPGAKNIQYF

V: TRBV9
J: -
CDR3: CASSVGGGSYNEQYF

V: TRBV2
J: TRBJ1-5
CDR3: CASSAGHSYEQYFGPGTNQPQHF

V: TRBV12-3/TRBV12-4
J: TRBJ1-2
CDR3: CASSFSGGVGFGYTF

V: TRBV20-1
J: TRBJ2-7
CDR3: CSATLSGHHYEQYF

V: TRBV12-3/TRBV12-4
J: TRBJ2-3
CDR3: CASTLRAGGSTDTQYF

V: TRBV3-1
J: TRBJ1-1
CDR3: CASSQDRVSRAFF

V: TRBV5-6
J: TRBJ2-7
CDR3: CASSLRRLAASRNEQYF

V: TRBV10-3
J: TRBJ1-2
CDR3: CAISESLSSHPQNGYTF

V: TRBV7-2
J: TRBJ2-1
CDR3: CASRVTAGVNEQFF

V: TRBV20-1
J: TRBJ2-7
CDR3: CSASRPGSLYEQYF

V: TRBV4-2
J: TRBJ2-7
CDR3: CASSQPGGSGMGYEQYF

V: TRBV7-2
J: TRBJ2-1
CDR3: CASSPRQGVVNEQFF

V: TRBV5-1
J: TRBJ2-5
CDR3: CASSLGEGLETQYF

V: TRBV4-2
J: TRBJ2-3
CDR3: CASSQMALPDLYF

V: TRBV27
J: TRBJ2-4
CDR3: CANGRRQPNIQYF

V: TRBV18
J: TRBJ2-6
CDR3: CASSTKGIVAVAANVLTF